This TCR beta chain emerged from a study of Ad26.COV2.S vaccination and SARS-CoV-2 variants. The CDR3 is 15 residues long. The sample's treatment: some 19 received Ad26.COV2.S at low or high dose, single or two shots; 5 received placebo; per-sample allocation not given. Following the first vaccine or placebo injection, samples were taken on day 63. As regards this clone: Its cognate antigen is unknown.

Findings and limits, study-wide: Comparable non-spike TCR breadth was observed in vaccine and placebo recipients.

Libraries were prepared by immunoSEQ multiplex PCR; TCRdb keeps only in-frame clonotypes and omits some of them. This table has approximately 420,000 clones, about 85% appearing once. This clonotype was sampled from a person between 18 and 65 years old who received the Ad26.COV2.S COVID-19 vaccine or a placebo. The gene calls are TRBV1 and TRBJ2-2; the table gives TRBD2 as D, unverified against the DNA. TRBV1 is a recognized pseudogene. Sequences were derived from peripheral blood, sampled in a trial of Ad26.COV2.S vaccine versus placebo. CDR3 nucleotide sequence: TGCACCAGCAGCCCTAGCGGGGTGAACACCGGGGAGCTGTTTTTT. It is translated as CTSSPSGVNTGELFF.